The TCR beta chain under discussion was sequenced for a study of patients and donors after allogeneic stem cell transplantation. V was clipped by 7 bases and J by 6 bases, with 13 bases between them. Germline CDR1 reads LNHDA; CDR2 reads SQIVND (reference sequence). CDR3 length: 13 residues. The sample holds a few counts of this clonotype. One entry per CDR3 protein results from TCRdb running MiXCR on the RT-PCR reads. This table holds about 410,000 distinct CDR3 sequences, approximately 16% found once. The chain uses TRBV19 and TRBJ2-1; TRBD1 is a possible D gene (5 bases). The sequenced sample was blood, either unsorted or a sorted T cell fraction (not recorded which). The sequence was obtained from a human donor who was either an allogeneic HSCT recipient or a stem cell or donor lymphocyte infusion donor (not recorded which). It is not recorded whose cells these are; they may come from a transplant donor. The CDR3 nucleotides are TGTGCCAGTAATGGCAGGGTCCTCAATGAGCAGTTCTTC. It codes for CASNGRVLNEQFF.